One and the same sample provided the 5 T cell receptor beta chains below, sequenced in a study of blood T cell repertoires in COVID-19. The repertoire was sequenced with immunoSEQ multiplex PCR; TCRdb's copy has only in-frame clones and lacks some. The repertoire includes roughly 200,000 clones, roughly 83% of them detected once, and 5.6% sits in the top ten. Sequenced sample: PBMCs or T cells enriched from blood (not recorded which). The receptors derive from a man between 40 and 49 years old with acute COVID-19.

This clone was seen once. The V call is TRBV4-3, the J call TRBJ2-6; D might be TRBD2 (6 bases). V was clipped by 4 bases and J by 0 bases, with 19 bases between them. The germline V gene has CDR1 LGHNA and CDR2 YSLEER. The CDR3 runs to 19 residues. CDR3 residues: CASSRNRDLIISGANVLTF. The CDR3, as DNA: TGCGCCAGCAGCCGGAACCGGGACTTAATCATCTCTGGGGCCAACGTCCTGACTTTC.

The chain uses TRBV7-9 and TRBJ1-2, with TRBD1 matching 7 bases. The CDR3 runs to 12 residues. Germline-derived CDR1 and CDR2 are SEHNR and FQNEAQ (reference sequence). With 2 bases clipped from V and 7 bases from J, the junction kept 1 base outside the gene matches. The DNA for the CDR3 is TGTGCCAGCAGCTTACGGGACAGTGGCTACACCTTC. Protein product: CASSLRDSGYTF.

The chain carries TRBV28 and TRBJ2-7; 8 bases align to TRBD2. The germline V gene encodes CDR1 MDHEN and CDR2 SYDVKM. The CDR3 spans 13 residues. V trimming: 6 bases; J trimming: 4 bases; junction bases outside the gene matches: 5. CDR3 in DNA: TGTGCCAGCAGGCCGGGAGGGGTTTACGAGCAGTACTTC. Translated: CASRPGGVYEQYF.

The CDR3 DNA reads as TGTGCCAGTAGTAGAGGACAGTACGAGCAGTACTTC. Protein product: CASSRGQYEQYF. The V gene is TRBV19, the J gene TRBJ2-7; the D gene is possibly TRBD1 (6 bases). V was clipped by 4 bases and J by 4 bases, with 8 bases between them. This CDR3 contains 12 residues. Germline V gives CDR1 LNHDA, CDR2 SQIVND (reference sequence). Combining the CDR3 with reference TRBV19 and TRBJ2-7 gives the whole variable domain DGGITQSPKYLFRKEGQNVTLSCEQNLNHDAMYWYRQDPGQGLRLIYYSQIVNDFQKGDIAEGYSVSREKKESFPLTVTSAQKNPTAFYLCASSRGQYEQYFGPGTRLTVT.

V gene TRBV28 combines with J gene TRBJ2-7, with 8 bases matching TRBD1. Germline loops: CDR1 MDHEN, CDR2 SYDVKM. The CDR3 spans 13 residues. The V segment lost 10 bases and the J segment 4 bases; nucleotides outside the gene matches: 9. The CDR3 is CANSDRVTYEQYF. CDR3 DNA sequence: TGTGCCAACTCGGACAGGGTAACGTACGAGCAGTACTTC.